The table lists the clone carrying this T cell receptor beta chain with many counts. The sample belongs to a study of T cells in Graves' hyperthyroidism and ophthalmopathy. Study in general: Peripheral blood samples were taken at initial diagnosis, prior to any treatment.

TCR beta CDR3 region amplification was performed from RNA transcripts. A set of HTBI primers served as the primers for a first-round RT-PCR of the TCR CDR3. Each CDR3 protein gets one entry after TCRdb re-called the multiplex PCR reads with MiXCR. This sample yields over 45,000 distinct CDR3 sequences, of which about 49% are seen a single time; about an eighth belongs to the top ten. This CDR3 has 13 amino acids. Per germline, CDR1 SGHTA and CDR2 FQGNSA. The V and J ends lost 4 bases and 4 bases respectively, with 8 bases between them. Sequencing used blood. The genes are TRBV7-2 and TRBJ1-3, with D unclear. The sequence came from a woman in her twenties or thirties with Graves' ophthalmopathy. The CDR3 coding sequence is TGTGCCAGCAGCTCGGACCTCGGAAACACCATATATTTT. Protein sequence: CASSSDLGNTIYF. Full variable domain (outside the CDR3, taken from reference TRBV7-2 and TRBJ1-3): GAGVSQSPSNKVTEKGKDVELRCDPISGHTALYWYRQSLGQGLEFLIYFQGNSAPDKSGLPSDRFSAERTGGSVSTLTIQRTQQEDSAVYLCASSSDLGNTIYFGEGSWLTVV.